Below, 21 T cell receptor beta chains from the same sample are listed, as sequenced in a study of post-analysis software for immune sequencing data. Study findings and constraints: Roughly five TRBV segments were significantly more frequent in patients than in controls. TRBV5-6, TRBV5-1 and TRBV20-1 were among these segments.

These TCRs are of unknown antigen specificity. Unique molecular identifiers were built into the TCR beta cDNA libraries. From the PCR reads, TCRdb called clonotypes with MiXCR, one entry per CDR3 protein. The sample shows fewer than 550,000 distinct CDR3 sequences, 30% to 40% of them seen only once. The specimen was blood. Receptor source: a girl aged 2 to 17 with multiple sclerosis.

This clonotype appeared many times. The chain has TRBV3-1 and TRBJ2-4; 7 bases align to TRBD2. V dropped 3 bases and J dropped 6; count of bases not matched to a gene: 5. CDR1 is LGHDT, CDR2 YNNKEL, per germline (reference sequence). This CDR3 has 14 amino acids. The DNA of the CDR3 is TGTGCCAGCAGCCATAACAGCGGGGTAAACATTCAGTACTTC. Amino acids: CASSHNSGVNIQYF.

This chain uses TRBV12-3 or TRBV12-4 with TRBJ1-2; 10 nucleotides align to TRBD1. CDR3 length: 14 amino acids. V lost 4 bases and J lost 7; bases outside the gene matches: 6. CDR3 sequence (DNA): TGTGCCAGCAGTTGGGACAGGGGAAGGCTTGGCTACACCTTC. Protein product: CASSWDRGRLGYTF.

The chain recombines TRBV5-6 with TRBJ1-2; 7 nucleotides agree with TRBD1. CDR3 length: 13 amino acids. Germline trimming cut 5 bases from V and 3 bases from J; bases unmatched to any gene: 4. Germline V CDR1 and CDR2: SGHDT, YYEEEE. The CDR3, as DNA: TGTGCCAGCAGACTGACAGGGTACTATGGCTACACCTTC. Protein sequence: CASRLTGYYGYTF.

This clonotype came up many times. The chain combines TRBV28 with TRBJ2-5; 10 positions match TRBD1. The CDR3 is 15 amino acids. Germline V lookup: CDR1 MDHEN, CDR2 SYDVKM. V lost 3 bases to trimming and J lost 3 bases; unmatched junction nucleotides: 4. The chain's CDR3 is CASSFLGTGEETQYF. The DNA of the CDR3 is TGTGCCAGCAGTTTTTTGGGGACAGGGGAAGAGACCCAGTACTTC.

This clonotype appeared once. The chain joins TRBV20-1 to TRBJ1-5, with D maybe TRBD1 (5 bases). The length of the CDR3 is 13 residues. Trimming cost V 4 bases and J 7 bases, with 14 bases left between them. The germline gives CDR1 DFQATT, CDR2 SNEGSKA (reference sequence). The chain's CDR3 is CSAKPDKWQPQHF. The CDR3 bases are TGCAGTGCTAAGCCGGACAAGTGGCAGCCCCAGCATTTT.

This clonotype was recorded a few times. For the CDR3, the DNA is TGTGCCAGCTCACCATTACCGGGACAATCCTCTGGGGCCAACGTCCTGACTTTC. Its protein product is CASSPLPGQSSGANVLTF. V gene TRBV18 combines with J gene TRBJ2-6; possibly TRBD1 for D (6 bases). This CDR3 has 18 residues. The germline CDR1 and CDR2 sequences are KGHSH and LQKENI. Trimming removed 2 bases at V and 0 bases at J, with 14 bases between.

There are a few counts of this clonotype. The rearrangement joins TRBV10-3 to TRBJ2-1; D is possibly TRBD1 (5 bases). V lost 2 bases, J lost 5 bases, and 7 bases lay in between. In germline, CDR1 is ENHRY, CDR2 SYGVKD. The CDR3 runs 13 residues. CDR3 nucleotide sequence: TGTGCCATCAGTGAGGACAGAGACAATGAGCAGTTCTTC. This encodes CAISEDRDNEQFF.

This clonotype came up a few times. The V and J genes are TRBV7-3 and TRBJ2-1; D is tentatively TRBD1 or TRBD2 (5 bases each). Germline CDR1 is SGHTA and CDR2 is FQGTGA. The V end lost 2 bases, the J end lost 13 bases, and 33 bases lay between the germline ends. This CDR3 contains 19 residues. The CDR3 DNA follows: TGTGCCAGCAGCTTACGGCCCCCGTCTAGTTGGGGGAACCAAGAGACCCAGTTCTTC. It yields the protein CASSLRPPSSWGNQETQFF. Looking up the rest from reference TRBV7-3 and TRBJ2-1 gives the full variable domain: GAGVSQTPSNKVTEKGKYVELRCDPISGHTALYWYRQSLGQGPEFLIYFQGTGAADDSGLPNDRFFAVRPEGSVSTLKIQRTERGDSAVYLCASSLRPPSSWGNQETQFFGPGTRLTVL.

This chain joins TRBV5-1 and TRBJ2-7, with 11 bases that match TRBD2. V trimming: 4 bases; J trimming: 2 bases; junction bases outside the gene matches: 2. The CDR3 loop spans 14 amino acids. In germline, CDR1 is SGHRS, CDR2 YFSETQ. CDR3 amino acids: CASSNSGGAYEQYF. The CDR3 coding sequence is TGCGCCAGCAGCAATAGCGGGGGGGCCTACGAGCAGTACTTC.

This clonotype has a handful of counts. This chain uses TRBV7-8 with TRBJ2-1; no definite D call. This CDR3 contains 14 residues. Germline CDR1 is SGHVS and CDR2 is FQNEAQ. V lost 1 base, J lost 6 bases, and 10 bases lay in between. The CDR3: CASSLVLRVNEQFF. DNA for the CDR3: TGTGCCAGCAGCTTAGTTTTGCGTGTCAATGAGCAGTTCTTC.

The chain recombines TRBV29-1 with TRBJ2-2, with TRBD1 identical over 8 bases. Germline V CDR1 and CDR2: SQVTM, ANQGSEA. V shed 8 bases, J shed 4 bases, and the junction held 6 bases outside the gene matches. The CDR3 runs 13 residues. The chain's CDR3 is CSTRTGSTGELFF. In DNA, the CDR3 is TGCAGCACCAGGACAGGGAGCACCGGGGAGCTGTTTTTT.

The chain combines TRBV5-1 with TRBJ1-1; 7 positions match TRBD1. Losses at the gene ends were 4 bases for V and 6 bases for J; bases not matched to a gene: 12. Germline V CDR1 and CDR2: SGHRS, YFSETQ. This CDR3 is built from 15 residues. The CDR3 reads CASSPYLDRVAEAFF. The CDR3 nucleotides read TGCGCCAGCAGCCCCTATTTAGACAGGGTGGCTGAAGCTTTCTTT.

This clonotype was detected only a few times. The chain joins TRBV3-1 to TRBJ2-7, with D possibly being TRBD2 (6 bases). Germline CDR1 and CDR2: LGHDT and YNNKEL (reference sequence). This CDR3 comprises 17 residues. V lost 0 bases and J 0 bases, leaving 15 bases between the germline ends. The CDR3 reads CASSQDGRGTTSYEQYF. The CDR3 DNA sequence: TGTGCCAGCAGCCAAGATGGCCGCGGGACCACCTCCTACGAGCAGTACTTC.

This clonotype showed up just a few times. The gene calls are TRBV20-1 and TRBJ2-3; 13 bases fit TRBD2. CDR1 DFQATT and CDR2 SNEGSKA come from the germline V gene (reference sequence). This CDR3 spans 14 amino acids. V gave up 6 bases and J gave up 6 bases; unmatched junction bases: 6. The CDR3 region is CSAGTSGAGDTQYF. The DNA for the CDR3 is TGCAGTGCCGGGACTAGCGGGGCGGGTGATACGCAGTATTTT.

The chain uses TRBV6-6 and TRBJ1-1, with 8 bases identical to TRBD1. V lost 7 bases, J lost 10 bases, and 8 bases stayed unmatched. This CDR3 region has 12 residues. From germline, CDR1 is MNHNY and CDR2 SVGAGI (reference sequence). CDR3 nucleotide sequence: TGTGCCAGCAAGATACAGGGGGGTCGAGCTTTCTTT. Translation: CASKIQGGRAFF.

This clonotype was recorded a few times. CDR3: CASSPDRDRSHEQYF. The CDR3 DNA follows: TGTGCCAGCAGCCCGGACCGGGACAGGTCTCACGAGCAGTACTTC. The chain couples TRBV7-3 to TRBJ2-7, with 8 bases matching TRBD1. The CDR3 spans 15 residues. CDR1 is SGHTA and CDR2 is FQGTGA in the germline V gene. Germline trimming cut 5 bases from V and 5 bases from J; bases unmatched to any gene: 11.

This clonotype has at least ten counts. CDR3 sequence reads: CASTQAGGRIGTDTQYF. The CDR3 DNA follows: TGTGCCAGCACCCAAGCTGGGGGGCGCATCGGCACAGATACGCAGTATTTT. The rearrangement joins TRBV11-2 to TRBJ2-3; the D gene could be TRBD1 or TRBD2 (6 bases each). The CDR3 loop spans 17 amino acids. CDR1 SGHAT and CDR2 FQNNGV come from the germline V gene. The ends were cut back, 7 bases at V and 1 base at J, with 21 bases in the middle. The variable domain in full, completed from reference TRBV11-2 and TRBJ2-3, reads EAGVAQSPRYKIIEKRQSVAFWCNPISGHATLYWYQQILGQGPKLLIQFQNNGVVDDSQLPKDRFSAERLKGVDSTLKIQPAKLEDSAVYLCASTQAGGRIGTDTQYFGPGTRLTVL.

CDR3 amino acids: CSAPSGSSSPDTQYF. In DNA form, the CDR3 reads TGCAGTGCCCCAAGCGGATCTAGCAGCCCAGATACGCAGTATTTT. The rearrangement uses TRBV20-1 and TRBJ2-3, with a weak D call TRBD2 (5 bases). With 6 bases removed from V and 4 bases from J, the gap between germline ends came to 20 bases. Germline assignment: CDR1 DFQATT and CDR2 SNEGSKA (reference sequence). The CDR3 contains 15 residues.

The gene calls are TRBV28 and TRBJ2-3; the match to TRBD2 covers 11 bases. The CDR3 spans 16 residues. The V gene end was trimmed by 5 bases and the J gene end by 4 bases; junction bases not matched to a gene: 8. CDR1 and CDR2 from the germline V gene are MDHEN and SYDVKM. The CDR3 DNA reads as TGTGCCAGCAGTCCCAGGCTAGCGGGGGGATCAGATACGCAGTATTTT. It translates to CASSPRLAGGSDTQYF. The entire variable domain, with the rest obtained from reference TRBV28 and TRBJ2-3, is as follows: DVKVTQSSRYLVKRTGEKVFLECVQDMDHENMFWYRQDPGLGLRLIYFSYDVKMKEKGDIPEGYSVSREKKERFSLILESASTNQTSMYLCASSPRLAGGSDTQYFGPGTRLTVL.

This chain links TRBV9 with TRBJ2-7; no clear D. Trimming pared 0 bases from V and 3 bases from J, leaving 13 bases between. From germline, CDR1 is SGDLS and CDR2 YYNGEE. This CDR3 contains 15 residues. In DNA, the CDR3 is TGTGCCAGCAGCGTAGCGGCTGCTACTCACTACGAGCAGTACTTC. It is translated as CASSVAAATHYEQYF.

A few counts support this clonotype. The chain combines TRBV3-1 with TRBJ1-2; no definite D call. This CDR3 comprises 15 residues. Germline assignment: CDR1 LGHDT and CDR2 YNNKEL (reference sequence). Trimming removed 4 bases from V and 2 bases from J, with 14 bases in between. Here the CDR3 DNA reads TGTGCCAGCAGCCTCAACCTTGGTTCGAACTATGGCTACACCTTC. It yields the protein CASSLNLGSNYGYTF.